Below are 5 T cell receptor beta chains sequenced from a single sample in a study of cytomegalovirus exposure and HLA in healthy donors. The PCR made use of 60 Vbeta and 13 Jbeta primers. The repertoire was sequenced with immunoSEQ multiplex PCR; TCRdb's copy has only in-frame clones and lacks some. In the table there are about 210,000 clones, approximately 79% of which are singletons. The sample taken for sequencing was PBMCs. All receptors derive from a male donor in good health and CMV-seronegative.

V gene TRBV30 combines with J gene TRBJ1-2, with D possibly TRBD1 on 5 matching bases. V lost 4 bases, J lost 1 base, and 7 bases lay in between. Germline V lookup: CDR1 GTSNPN, CDR2 SVGIG (reference sequence). This CDR3 region has 12 residues. CDR3: CAWIDSNYGYTF. CDR3 in DNA: TGTGCCTGGATTGACAGTAACTATGGCTACACCTTC.

The chain joins TRBV11-1 to TRBJ2-7, with a weak D call TRBD1 (6 bases). This CDR3 has 15 amino acids. V lost 0 bases, J lost 4 bases, and 13 bases lay in between. In germline, CDR1 is SGHAT, CDR2 FQDESV (reference sequence). CDR3 sequence: CASSLAAGDQYEQYF. As DNA, the CDR3 is TGTGCCAGCAGCTTAGCGGCAGGGGACCAATACGAGCAGTACTTC. Drawing the rest from reference TRBV11-1 and TRBJ2-7, the complete variable domain is EAEVAQSPRYKITEKSQAVAFWCDPISGHATLYWYRQILGQGPELLVQFQDESVVDDSQLPKDRFSAERLKGVDSTLKIQPAELGDSAMYLCASSLAAGDQYEQYFGPGTRLTVT.

V and J are TRBV29-1 and TRBJ2-7; the match to TRBD1 covers 7 bases. Losses at the gene ends were 5 bases for V and 9 bases for J; bases not matched to a gene: 19. CDR1 and CDR2 (germline): SQVTM, ANQGSEA. The CDR3 loop spans 15 amino acids. CDR3 sequence reads: CSVIHDRGAGGAQYF. CDR3 nucleotides: TGCAGCGTTATACACGACCGTGGTGCAGGGGGTGCGCAGTACTTC.

The chain has TRBV4-2 and TRBJ2-3, with D possibly matching TRBD2 (6 bases). Trimming left V 4 bases short and J 5 bases short, with 22 bases between. CDR1 LGHNA and CDR2 YNFKEQ come from the germline V gene. The CDR3 has 17 residues. The CDR3 bases are TGTGCCAGCAGCCCGCTGTCAGGCGGGAATGTAGGAGATACGCAGTATTTT. This translates into CASSPLSGGNVGDTQYF.

The J gene is TRBJ1-4, the V gene TRBV7-6; possibly TRBD1 for D (6 bases). The V end was cut by 2 bases, the J end by 6 bases, with 16 bases between. The germline gives CDR1 SGHVS, CDR2 FNYEAQ. The CDR3 extends over 16 amino acids. In nucleotides, the CDR3 is TGTGCCAGCAGCTTATCCCGGGACACTCGGTATGAAAAACTGTTTTTT. Its translation: CASSLSRDTRYEKLFF.